The rows below give T cell receptor beta chains drawn from one sample of a study of T-cell reconstitution after alpha-beta-depleted transplantation in children. TCRdb passed the PCR reads through MiXCR, listing each CDR3 protein once. The table shows 450,000 to 600,000 distinct CDR3 sequences, with 10% to 13% occurring only once. The material sequenced was PBMCs, taken before TCRalphabeta/CD19-depleted stem cell transplant. These receptor sequences come from a child aged 2 to 15 with inherited bone marrow failure, due to receive a stem cell transplant. Both conserved end residues are part of each CDR3. A D gene is named only where the DNA matches it firmly. Clone sizes are given selectively: once, few, many, or a class where the clone is expanded.

abundance: .; v_gene: TRBV27; d_gene: .; j_gene: TRBJ1-6; CDR3aa: CASSRSIPGQSRSPLHF; CDR3nt: TGTGCCAGCAGCCGTTCAATTCCCGGACAATCCCGATCACCCCTCCACTTT
abundance: few; v_gene: TRBV12-3/TRBV12-4; d_gene: .; j_gene: TRBJ1-1; CDR3aa: CASSPDGLEAFF; CDR3nt: TGTGCCAGCAGCCCAGACGGCCTTGAAGCTTTCTTT
abundance: many; v_gene: TRBV12-3/TRBV12-4; d_gene: TRBD2; j_gene: TRBJ2-7; CDR3aa: CASSTGTSGSYEQYF; CDR3nt: TGTGCCAGCAGCACCGGGACTAGCGGCTCCTACGAGCAGTACTTC
abundance: many; v_gene: TRBV11-1; d_gene: TRBD1; j_gene: TRBJ2-6; CDR3aa: CASSFDRALVRGANVLTF; CDR3nt: TGTGCCAGCAGCTTTGACAGGGCCCTTGTTAGGGGGGCCAACGTCCTGACTTTC
abundance: many; v_gene: TRBV20-1; d_gene: .; j_gene: TRBJ2-1; CDR3aa: CSARDKGSYNEQFF; CDR3nt: TGCAGTGCTAGAGATAAGGGCTCCTACAATGAGCAGTTCTTC
abundance: few; v_gene: TRBV30; d_gene: .; j_gene: TRBJ1-5; CDR3aa: CAWSGGSNQPQHF; CDR3nt: TGTGCCTGGAGTGGTGGTAGCAATCAGCCCCAGCATTTT
abundance: many; v_gene: TRBV29-1; d_gene: .; j_gene: TRBJ2-4; CDR3aa: CSVARQGGDIQYF; CDR3nt: TGCAGCGTTGCCCGACAGGGAGGCGACATTCAGTACTTC
abundance: many; v_gene: TRBV12-3/TRBV12-4; d_gene: .; j_gene: TRBJ1-2; CDR3aa: CASIIWSGGYTF; CDR3nt: TGTGCCAGCATTATATGGTCGGGAGGCTACACCTTC
abundance: few; v_gene: TRBV27; d_gene: .; j_gene: TRBJ2-3; CDR3aa: CASFFSTDTQYF; CDR3nt: TGTGCCAGCTTCTTTAGCACAGATACGCAGTATTTT
abundance: few; v_gene: TRBV28; d_gene: TRBD2; j_gene: TRBJ2-3; CDR3aa: CASSLPTSGRAGDTQYF; CDR3nt: TGTGCCAGCAGTTTGCCGACTAGCGGGAGAGCGGGAGATACGCAGTATTTT
abundance: many; v_gene: TRBV3-1; d_gene: TRBD2; j_gene: TRBJ2-1; CDR3aa: CASSPFRSGSSDEQFF; CDR3nt: TGTGCCAGCAGCCCTTTCCGCAGCGGGAGTTCCGATGAGCAGTTCTTC
abundance: many; v_gene: TRBV7-2; d_gene: .; j_gene: TRBJ2-5; CDR3aa: CASSLYELETQYF; CDR3nt: TGTGCCAGCAGCTTATACGAGTTAGAGACCCAGTACTTC
abundance: many; v_gene: TRBV27; d_gene: .; j_gene: TRBJ1-1; CDR3aa: CASSLFQGRTEAFF; CDR3nt: TGTGCCAGCAGTTTATTCCAGGGCCGCACTGAAGCTTTCTTT
abundance: many; v_gene: TRBV5-1; d_gene: .; j_gene: TRBJ2-7; CDR3aa: CASSLGSSSYEQYF; CDR3nt: TGCGCCAGCAGCTTGGGTAGCTCCTCCTACGAGCAGTACTTC
abundance: .; v_gene: TRBV2; d_gene: .; j_gene: TRBJ1-2; CDR3aa: CASSKLLNLQYGYTF; CDR3nt: TGTGCCAGCAGTAAATTGTTGAACCTCCAATATGGCTACACCTTC
abundance: .; v_gene: TRBV6-2/TRBV6-3; d_gene: .; j_gene: TRBJ2-7; CDR3aa: CASRGEGYEQYF; CDR3nt: TGTGCCAGCAGAGGAGAGGGGTACGAGCAGTACTTC
abundance: many; v_gene: TRBV12-3/TRBV12-4; d_gene: TRBD2; j_gene: TRBJ2-1; CDR3aa: CASSYISGKSYNEQFF; CDR3nt: TGTGCCAGCAGTTACATTAGCGGGAAGTCCTACAATGAGCAGTTCTTC
abundance: few; v_gene: TRBV5-1; d_gene: .; j_gene: TRBJ1-5; CDR3aa: CASSLDGSLGPQHF; CDR3nt: TGCGCCAGCAGCTTGGACGGAAGCCTGGGGCCCCAGCATTTT
abundance: many; v_gene: TRBV12-3/TRBV12-4; d_gene: .; j_gene: TRBJ2-7; CDR3aa: CASSLLAGGYEQYF; CDR3nt: TGTGCCAGCAGCTTACTAGCCGGCGGCTACGAGCAGTACTTC
abundance: many; v_gene: TRBV2; d_gene: .; j_gene: TRBJ2-3; CDR3aa: CASSDIPTYIDTQYF; CDR3nt: TGTGCCAGCAGTGATATACCTACCTACATAGATACGCAGTATTTT
abundance: .; v_gene: TRBV10-3; d_gene: .; j_gene: TRBJ2-2; CDR3aa: CAISDMAGELFF; CDR3nt: TGTGCCATCAGTGATATGGCCGGGGAGCTGTTTTTT
abundance: few; v_gene: TRBV10-2; d_gene: .; j_gene: TRBJ2-3; CDR3aa: CASSQGPSSTDTQYF; CDR3nt: TGCGCCAGCAGTCAGGGACCATCTAGCACAGATACGCAGTATTTT
abundance: few; v_gene: TRBV5-1; d_gene: .; j_gene: TRBJ1-2; CDR3aa: CASSSRGAVGYGYTF; CDR3nt: TGCGCCAGCAGCTCGCGGGGGGCGGTCGGCTATGGCTACACCTTC
abundance: many; v_gene: TRBV7-9; d_gene: .; j_gene: TRBJ1-6; CDR3aa: CASSFSPSSYNSPLHF; CDR3nt: TGTGCCAGCAGCTTTAGTCCGAGCTCCTATAATTCACCCCTCCACTTT
abundance: many; v_gene: TRBV7-2; d_gene: TRBD2; j_gene: TRBJ2-5; CDR3aa: CASSPWTSGQETQYF; CDR3nt: TGTGCCAGCAGCCCATGGACTAGCGGCCAAGAGACCCAGTACTTC
abundance: many; v_gene: TRBV14; d_gene: TRBD2; j_gene: TRBJ2-1; CDR3aa: CASSQLASGRLGEQFF; CDR3nt: TGTGCCAGCAGCCAACTGGCGAGCGGGAGGTTAGGAGAGCAGTTCTTC
abundance: many; v_gene: TRBV7-9; d_gene: .; j_gene: TRBJ2-1; CDR3aa: CASSPTVEQFF; CDR3nt: TGTGCCAGCAGCCCTACGGTTGAGCAGTTCTTC
abundance: many; v_gene: TRBV20-1; d_gene: .; j_gene: TRBJ2-1; CDR3aa: CSARERGSSSYNEQFF; CDR3nt: TGCAGTGCTAGAGAAAGGGGATCCAGCTCCTACAATGAGCAGTTCTTC
abundance: many; v_gene: TRBV4-1; d_gene: .; j_gene: TRBJ2-7; CDR3aa: CASSRGSMDGGSEQYF; CDR3nt: TGCGCCAGCAGCCGAGGGTCAATGGATGGCGGTAGCGAGCAGTACTTC
abundance: few; v_gene: TRBV28; d_gene: .; j_gene: TRBJ1-5; CDR3aa: CASSPLVGGGRSQHF; CDR3nt: TGTGCCAGCAGTCCCCTGGTTGGGGGAGGGAGGTCCCAGCATTTT
abundance: many; v_gene: TRBV20-1; d_gene: .; j_gene: TRBJ1-1; CDR3aa: CSARGVPLNTEAFF; CDR3nt: TGCAGTGCTAGAGGCGTACCCTTGAACACTGAAGCTTTCTTT
abundance: many; v_gene: TRBV6-2/TRBV6-3; d_gene: .; j_gene: TRBJ1-2; CDR3aa: CASSSYPGDYGYTF; CDR3nt: TGTGCCAGCAGTTCCTACCCGGGGGACTATGGCTACACCTTC
abundance: .; v_gene: TRBV30; d_gene: .; j_gene: TRBJ1-1; CDR3aa: CAWSGLPGQGRVGNTEAFF; CDR3nt: TGTGCCTGGAGCGGACTCCCTGGGCAGGGGAGGGTTGGGAACACTGAAGCTTTCTTT
abundance: many; v_gene: TRBV12-3/TRBV12-4; d_gene: .; j_gene: TRBJ1-2; CDR3aa: CASSFVPGYGYTF; CDR3nt: TGTGCCAGCAGTTTCGTACCGGGCTATGGCTACACCTTC
abundance: many; v_gene: TRBV6-1; d_gene: TRBD2; j_gene: TRBJ2-2; CDR3aa: CASSALAGRIAGELFF; CDR3nt: TGTGCCAGCAGTGCACTAGCGGGGAGGATTGCCGGGGAGCTGTTTTTT
abundance: many; v_gene: TRBV12-3/TRBV12-4; d_gene: .; j_gene: TRBJ2-2; CDR3aa: CASTRSGVTTGELFF; CDR3nt: TGTGCCAGCACCCGGTCAGGGGTTACCACCGGGGAGCTGTTTTTT
abundance: many; v_gene: TRBV3-1; d_gene: TRBD2; j_gene: TRBJ2-2; CDR3aa: CASSLPLAGGTGELFF; CDR3nt: TGTGCCAGCAGCCTCCCACTAGCGGGAGGAACCGGGGAGCTGTTTTTT
abundance: many; v_gene: TRBV5-1; d_gene: .; j_gene: TRBJ2-5; CDR3aa: CASSLGGEQETQYF; CDR3nt: TGCGCCAGCAGCTTGGGAGGGGAGCAAGAGACCCAGTACTTC
abundance: few; v_gene: TRBV10-3; d_gene: .; j_gene: TRBJ2-1; CDR3aa: CAIKLSADYNEQFF; CDR3nt: TGTGCCATCAAGTTGAGCGCGGACTACAATGAGCAGTTCTTC
abundance: .; v_gene: TRBV28; d_gene: .; j_gene: TRBJ2-7; CDR3aa: CASSGLIYGYEQYF; CDR3nt: TGTGCCAGCAGTGGACTTATATACGGATACGAGCAGTACTTC
abundance: .; v_gene: TRBV5-1; d_gene: TRBD2; j_gene: TRBJ2-5; CDR3aa: CASSRSRTRIETQYF; CDR3nt: TGCGCCAGCAGCCGGAGCCGGACTAGGATTGAGACCCAGTACTTC
abundance: .; v_gene: TRBV4-2; d_gene: .; j_gene: TRBJ2-2; CDR3aa: CASSQDPGGGELFF; CDR3nt: TGTGCCAGCAGCCAAGATCCCGGGGGCGGGGAGCTGTTTTTT
abundance: many; v_gene: TRBV7-2; d_gene: TRBD1; j_gene: TRBJ1-1; CDR3aa: CASSIQGAPGTEAFF; CDR3nt: TGTGCCAGCAGCATACAGGGGGCGCCGGGCACTGAAGCTTTCTTT
abundance: many; v_gene: TRBV4-3; d_gene: .; j_gene: TRBJ1-5; CDR3aa: CASSQDREWGLNQPQHF; CDR3nt: TGCGCCAGCAGCCAAGATCGTGAATGGGGGCTCAATCAGCCCCAGCATTTT
abundance: few; v_gene: TRBV29-1; d_gene: TRBD2; j_gene: TRBJ2-7; CDR3aa: CSVARTSGYEQYF; CDR3nt: TGCAGCGTCGCCCGGACTAGCGGCTACGAGCAGTACTTC
abundance: many; v_gene: TRBV19; d_gene: TRBD1; j_gene: TRBJ2-1; CDR3aa: CASGGQGSHNEQFF; CDR3nt: TGTGCCAGTGGGGGACAGGGGTCCCACAATGAGCAGTTCTTC
abundance: many; v_gene: TRBV28; d_gene: TRBD1; j_gene: TRBJ2-7; CDR3aa: CASSLSYFGTAYEQYF; CDR3nt: TGTGCCAGCAGTTTATCTTATTTTGGGACAGCCTACGAGCAGTACTTC
abundance: many; v_gene: TRBV20-1; d_gene: .; j_gene: TRBJ2-7; CDR3aa: CSARLQGHYEQYF; CDR3nt: TGCAGTGCTAGATTGCAGGGTCACTACGAGCAGTACTTC
abundance: many; v_gene: TRBV12-3/TRBV12-4; d_gene: TRBD2; j_gene: TRBJ2-7; CDR3aa: CASSLTSGSFEQYF; CDR3nt: TGTGCCAGCAGTCTGACTAGCGGGAGTTTCGAGCAGTACTTC
abundance: many; v_gene: TRBV28; d_gene: .; j_gene: TRBJ2-6; CDR3aa: CASSPGGGGVGANVLTF; CDR3nt: TGTGCCAGCAGCCCCGGCGGTGGAGGGGTAGGGGCCAACGTCCTGACTTTC
abundance: few; v_gene: TRBV11-2; d_gene: TRBD2; j_gene: TRBJ2-7; CDR3aa: CASSARPEAGGYHEQYF; CDR3nt: TGTGCCAGCAGCGCCCGACCTGAAGCGGGAGGTTATCACGAGCAGTACTTC
abundance: many; v_gene: TRBV20-1; d_gene: .; j_gene: TRBJ2-7; CDR3aa: CSARAFLSAGFYEQYF; CDR3nt: TGCAGTGCTAGAGCCTTCCTATCAGCGGGTTTCTACGAGCAGTACTTC
abundance: many; v_gene: TRBV11-2; d_gene: TRBD2; j_gene: TRBJ2-2; CDR3aa: CASSLQTILAGNPGELFF; CDR3nt: TGTGCCAGCAGCCTCCAGACCATACTAGCGGGAAATCCCGGGGAGCTGTTTTTT
abundance: many; v_gene: TRBV7-9; d_gene: .; j_gene: TRBJ1-2; CDR3aa: CASSRPVNYGYTF; CDR3nt: TGTGCCAGCAGCCGACCCGTTAACTATGGCTACACCTTC